The T cell receptor beta chain under discussion was sequenced for a study of T cells in Graves' hyperthyroidism and ophthalmopathy. About the study: Peripheral blood was taken when the disease was first diagnosed, before any treatment began.

RNA transcripts served as the template for amplifying TCR beta CDR3 regions. HTBI primers drove first-round RT-PCR of the TCR CDR3. TCRdb used MiXCR to reprocess the multiplex PCR reads, holding one entry per CDR3 protein. The sample includes a few hundred thousand distinct CDR3 sequences, approximately 17% of them seen just once. On this clonotype itself: A much larger clone lies one base from this, so it may be a read error.

This CDR3 has 14 residues. Germline assignment: CDR1 MNHEY and CDR2 SVGAGI. Trimming shortened V by 4 bases and J by 3 bases, and 12 bases separated the two germline ends. The sequence was collected from a man aged 18 to 30 with Graves' ophthalmopathy. The V gene is TRBV6-5, the J gene TRBJ1-1, with a possible D match to TRBD1 (6 bases). Input material: blood. CDR3 sequence: CASSSYREYTEAFF. The CDR3, as DNA: TGTGCCAGCAGTTCCTACAGGGAGTACACTGAAGCTTTCTTT.